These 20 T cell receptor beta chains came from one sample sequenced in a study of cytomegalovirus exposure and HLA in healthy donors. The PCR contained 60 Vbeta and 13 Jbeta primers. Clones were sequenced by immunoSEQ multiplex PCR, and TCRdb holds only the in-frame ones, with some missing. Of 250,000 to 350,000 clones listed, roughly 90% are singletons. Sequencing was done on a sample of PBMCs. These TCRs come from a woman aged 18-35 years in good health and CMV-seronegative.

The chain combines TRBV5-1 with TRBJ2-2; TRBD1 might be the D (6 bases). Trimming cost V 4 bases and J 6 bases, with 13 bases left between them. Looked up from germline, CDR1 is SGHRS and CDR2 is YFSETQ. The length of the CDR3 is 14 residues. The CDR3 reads CASSAPQGPGELFF. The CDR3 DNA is TGCGCCAGCAGCGCGCCCCAGGGGCCCGGGGAGCTGTTTTTT.

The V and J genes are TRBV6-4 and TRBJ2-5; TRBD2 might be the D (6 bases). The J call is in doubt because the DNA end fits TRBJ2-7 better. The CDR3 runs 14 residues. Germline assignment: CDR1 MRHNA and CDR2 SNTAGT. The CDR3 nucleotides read TGTGCCAGCAGTGTCGACGGGAGCTCCTACGAGCAGTACTTC. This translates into CASSVDGSSYEQYF.

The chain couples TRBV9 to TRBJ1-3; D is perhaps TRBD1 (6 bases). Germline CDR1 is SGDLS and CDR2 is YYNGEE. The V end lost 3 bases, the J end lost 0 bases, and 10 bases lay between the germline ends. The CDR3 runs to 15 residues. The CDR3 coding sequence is TGTGCCAGCAGCGCAGCGGACAGCTCTGGAAACACCATATATTTT. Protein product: CASSAADSSGNTIYF. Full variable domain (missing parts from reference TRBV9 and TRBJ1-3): DSGVTQTPKHLITATGQRVTLRCSPRSGDLSVYWYQQSLDQGLQFLIQYYNGEERAKGNILERFSAQQFPDLHSELNLSSLELGDSALYFCASSAADSSGNTIYFGEGSWLTVV.

The CDR3 loop is CASSQLAGGQETQYF. The CDR3 coding sequence is TGTGCCAGCAGTCAACTAGCGGGGGGGCAAGAGACCCAGTACTTC. The chain joins TRBV27 to TRBJ2-5; 13 bases agree with TRBD2. CDR3 length equals 15 residues. Germline CDR1 reads MNHEY; CDR2 reads SMNVEV (reference sequence). V gave up 5 bases and J gave up 2 bases; unmatched junction bases: 2.

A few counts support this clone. DNA for the CDR3: TGTGCCATCAGCCTGTCGGCCGGGGAGCTGTTTTTT. Protein sequence: CAISLSAGELFF. The chain joins TRBV10-3 to TRBJ2-2; D remains ambiguous. Germline CDR1 and CDR2: ENHRY and SYGVKD. V gave up 6 bases and J gave up 6 bases, with 8 bases separating them. This CDR3 contains 12 residues.

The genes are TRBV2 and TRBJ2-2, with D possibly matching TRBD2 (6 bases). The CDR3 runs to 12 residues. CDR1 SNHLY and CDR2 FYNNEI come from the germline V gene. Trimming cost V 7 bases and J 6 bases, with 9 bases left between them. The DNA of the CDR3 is TGTGCCAGCAACGGGGGTTCCGGGGAGCTGTTTTTT. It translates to CASNGGSGELFF.

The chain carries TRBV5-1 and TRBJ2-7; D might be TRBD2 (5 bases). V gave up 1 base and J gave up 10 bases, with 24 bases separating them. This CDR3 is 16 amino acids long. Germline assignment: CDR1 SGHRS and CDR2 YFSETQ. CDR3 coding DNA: TGCGCCAGCAGCTTGCCCCGGACTGAACGACCGGTGCTACAGTACTTC. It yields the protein CASSLPRTERPVLQYF.

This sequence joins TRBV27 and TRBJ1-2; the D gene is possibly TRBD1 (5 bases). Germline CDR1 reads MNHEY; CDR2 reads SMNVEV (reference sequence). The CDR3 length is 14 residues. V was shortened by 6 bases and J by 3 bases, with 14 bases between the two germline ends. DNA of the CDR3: TGTGCCAGCAGACCCGCGGGACGGGACTATGGCTACACCTTC. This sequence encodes CASRPAGRDYGYTF.

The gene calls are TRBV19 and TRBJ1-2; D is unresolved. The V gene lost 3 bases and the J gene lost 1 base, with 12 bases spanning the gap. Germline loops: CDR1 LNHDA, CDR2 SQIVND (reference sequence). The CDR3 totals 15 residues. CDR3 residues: CASSMRVRRNYGYTF. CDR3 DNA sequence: TGTGCCAGTAGTATGCGGGTCCGCCGTAACTATGGCTACACCTTC.

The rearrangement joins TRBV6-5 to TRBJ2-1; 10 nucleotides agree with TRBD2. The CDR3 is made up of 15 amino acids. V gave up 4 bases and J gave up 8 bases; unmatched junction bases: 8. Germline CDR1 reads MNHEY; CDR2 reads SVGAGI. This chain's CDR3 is CASSSGAGGPDEQFF. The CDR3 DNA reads TGTGCCAGCAGTTCCGGAGCGGGGGGGCCCGATGAGCAGTTCTTC.

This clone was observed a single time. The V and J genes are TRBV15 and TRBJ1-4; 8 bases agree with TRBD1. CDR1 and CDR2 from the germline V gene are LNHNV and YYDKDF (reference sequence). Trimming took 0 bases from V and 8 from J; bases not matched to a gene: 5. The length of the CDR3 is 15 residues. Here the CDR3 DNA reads TGTGCCACCAGCAGAGATGGGACAGGATACGAAAAACTGTTTTTT. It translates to CATSRDGTGYEKLFF.

The CDR3 loop is CASSESTGGGPDEAFF. CDR3 nucleotide sequence: TGTGCCAGCAGTGAAAGCACAGGGGGCGGCCCCGATGAAGCTTTCTTT. The J gene is TRBJ1-1, the V gene TRBV6-1; 9 bases are shared with TRBD1. Germline CDR1 and CDR2: MNHNS and SASEGT. V dropped 2 bases and J dropped 7; count of bases not matched to a gene: 11. The CDR3 runs to 16 residues.

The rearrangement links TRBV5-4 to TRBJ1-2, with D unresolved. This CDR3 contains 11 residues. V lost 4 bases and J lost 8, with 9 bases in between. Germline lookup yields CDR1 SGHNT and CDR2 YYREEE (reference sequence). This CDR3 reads CASSRAGGYTF. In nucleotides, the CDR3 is TGTGCCAGCAGCAGGGCGGGGGGCTACACCTTC.

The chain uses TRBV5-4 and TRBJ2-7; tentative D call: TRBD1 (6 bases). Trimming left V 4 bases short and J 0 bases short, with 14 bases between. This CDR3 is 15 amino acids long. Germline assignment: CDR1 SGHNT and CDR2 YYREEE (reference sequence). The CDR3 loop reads CASSAGTSFSYEQYF. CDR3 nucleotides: TGTGCCAGCAGCGCAGGGACAAGTTTCTCCTACGAGCAGTACTTC.

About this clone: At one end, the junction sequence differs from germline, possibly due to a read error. As DNA, the CDR3 is TGTTCCAGCAGCTTTCGGGAGACCCAGTACTTC. Its translation is CSSSFRETQYF. This chain links TRBV7-9 with TRBJ2-5; no reliable D call. The CDR3 loop spans 11 amino acids. Germline CDR1 is SEHNR and CDR2 is FQNEAQ (reference sequence).

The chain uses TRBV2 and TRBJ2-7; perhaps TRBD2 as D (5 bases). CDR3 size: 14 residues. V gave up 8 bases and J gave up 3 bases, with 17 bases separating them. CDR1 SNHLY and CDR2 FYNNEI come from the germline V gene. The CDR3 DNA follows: TGTGCCAGCGATTCTCGGGGAATGGTCTACGAGCAGTACTTC. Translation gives CASDSRGMVYEQYF.

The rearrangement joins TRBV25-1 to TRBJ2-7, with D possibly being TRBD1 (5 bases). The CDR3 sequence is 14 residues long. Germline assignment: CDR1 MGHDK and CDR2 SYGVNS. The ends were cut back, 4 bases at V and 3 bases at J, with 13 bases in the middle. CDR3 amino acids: CASSADSPDYEQYF. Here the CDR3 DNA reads TGTGCCAGCAGTGCTGACAGTCCAGACTACGAGCAGTACTTC.

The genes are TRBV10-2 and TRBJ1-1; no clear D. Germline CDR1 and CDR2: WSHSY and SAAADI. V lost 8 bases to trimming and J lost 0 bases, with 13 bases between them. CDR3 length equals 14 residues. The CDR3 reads CASGGSQMNTEAFF. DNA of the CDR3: TGCGCCAGCGGAGGTAGCCAGATGAACACTGAAGCTTTCTTT.

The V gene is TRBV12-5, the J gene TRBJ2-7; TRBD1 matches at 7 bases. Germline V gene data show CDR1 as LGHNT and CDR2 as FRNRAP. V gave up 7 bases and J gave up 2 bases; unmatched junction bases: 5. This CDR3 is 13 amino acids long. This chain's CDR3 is CASVPGQTYEQYF. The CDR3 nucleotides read TGTGCTAGTGTACCGGGACAGACCTACGAGCAGTACTTC.

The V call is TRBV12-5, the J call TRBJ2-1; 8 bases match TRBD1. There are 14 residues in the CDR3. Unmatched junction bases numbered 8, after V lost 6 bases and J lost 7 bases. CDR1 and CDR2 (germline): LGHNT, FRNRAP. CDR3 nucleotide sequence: TGTGCTAGTGGCCCGGACAGGGAAGGAAATGAGCAGTTCTTC. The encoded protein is CASGPDREGNEQFF.